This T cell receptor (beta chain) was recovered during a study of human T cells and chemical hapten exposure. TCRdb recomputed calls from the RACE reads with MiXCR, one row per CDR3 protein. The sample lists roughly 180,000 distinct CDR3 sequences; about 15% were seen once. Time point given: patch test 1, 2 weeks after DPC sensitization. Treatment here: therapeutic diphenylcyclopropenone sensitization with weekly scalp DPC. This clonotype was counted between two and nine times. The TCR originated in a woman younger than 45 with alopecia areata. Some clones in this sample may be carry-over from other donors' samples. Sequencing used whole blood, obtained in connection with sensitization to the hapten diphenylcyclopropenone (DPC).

The CDR3 is CSATSGSSADYEQYF. The CDR3 DNA sequence: TGCAGTGCTACTAGCGGGAGCTCGGCTGACTACGAGCAGTACTTC. This chain uses TRBV20-1 with TRBJ2-7, with 10 bases matching TRBD2. CDR1 and CDR2 (germline): DFQATT, SNEGSKA (reference sequence). Germline trimming cut 4 bases from V and 3 bases from J; bases unmatched to any gene: 9. The CDR3 loop spans 15 amino acids.